This record concerns one T cell receptor beta chain sequence. It has no known antigen specificity. Qualities for individual bases were not recorded, and no much larger clone is one base off. These data are taken from a study of cytomegalovirus exposure and HLA in healthy donors (dated by TCRdb to the late 2010s). As for the study more broadly: According to an earlier analysis of 550 to 750 of the donors, about 179 million T cells yielded over 100 million unique TCR beta sequences and approximately 300 Gb of sequence data. Typing coverage differed by locus: A, B, C, DRB1 and DQB1 were typed in roughly 620-630 donors, DQA1 in roughly 510, DPA1 in 600 to 610, and DPB1 in approximately 450. To decide whether each TCR beta V gene segment behaved as functional or pseudogenic, an earlier analysis of some 600 of the donors relied on high-throughput TCR beta sequencing. Because of strong linkage in the cohort, roughly five DR-DQ haplotypes were treated as single units for association and clustering. An early release that covered roughly 600 HLA-typed donors contained about 290 gigabases of sequencing data and 70 million to 100 million unique TCR sequences. Genome-wide SNP genotypes for about 60% of the 666 donors were used in a later genetic analysis, which treated that subset as a discovery cohort. A later analysis re-examined previously published TCR beta repertoires from just over 650 donors and added high-resolution HLA genotyping to investigate patterns of TCR occurrence. A separate validation cohort of 100 to 150 different subjects was used in addition to the 666-subject first cohort. Rather than using new phenotypic data, the later analysis identified candidate immune exposures from TCR beta sequences and from how often those sequences occurred across donors. On average, about 240,000 unique TCR beta nucleotide sequences were sequenced per donor among 350 to 400 genotyped donors of the cohort, with 15% to 20% of those sequences being non-productive. HLA typing included class I and class II loci at four-digit resolution. The T cell repertoires of some 700 subjects were profiled by immunosequencing and related to cytomegalovirus serostatus. Donor age, sex, ethnicity and CMV serostatus were compiled alongside the repertoire data. High-throughput TCR immunosequencing, statistical association of individual TCRs with disease status, and machine learning were combined to predict cytomegalovirus infection status. The genetic ancestry cluster associated with self-reported Caucasian donors included around four fifths of the 398 genotyped donors. The study was designed to test whether signatures of past pathogen exposure could be identified by cataloging public T cell receptors. Every discovery cohort repertoire had been produced on one sequencing platform. Study-level results and caveats: In a later analysis, several top co-occurrence clusters were reported to appear linked to parvovirus B19, influenza, CMV and Epstein-Barr virus. Roughly uniform sequencing depth across donors was assumed in presence/absence analyses, although this assumption may not hold. Compared with the approximately 710-donor mean, donors in an Asian-associated ancestry cluster had fewer N-insertions in productive TCRs, according to a later genetic analysis. A later genetic analysis associated a missense DCLRE1C variant with V-gene and J-gene trimming of TCR beta chains, and an independent cohort replicated the association. A total of fewer than 200 TCR beta chains were listed by the study as associated with cytomegalovirus. About 17 rarely observed V segments, including chromosome 9 orphons, were excluded from the earlier analysis of approximately 500 of the donors because counts were too low. The authors suggested that the approach could potentially be extended to other disease states and immunological phenotypes. While some public TCRs were present in many individuals, most TCR sequences turned up only very rarely across donors. Only TCR beta chains were sequenced in this cohort, and the absence of alpha or paired-chain data limited detectable features. A later analysis found that TCR association rates varied across HLA loci, with DRB1 alleles showing the most associated TCRs and HLA-C alleles the fewest. A cluster of highly shared sequence variants was judged likely to be a technical artifact of the sequencing pipeline. CMV serostatus was the only immune exposure information available for the cohort. Most CMV-associated TCR beta chains appeared to be HLA-restricted in a later analysis, and the HLA associations seemed to be driven largely by CMV exposure. Strong co-occurrence of HLA alleles, especially DR and DQ, made assigning TCR associations to individual alleles difficult. A further reported finding was that TCR beta sequences accurately predicted the HLA-A and HLA-B alleles for most subjects in the first cohort. Linkage disequilibrium might explain the correlated functional status among segregating V segments, but an unknown experimental factor could not be ruled out. Cytomegalovirus status was reported to be diagnosed by the classifier with high specificity and sensitivity in both the original and validation cohorts. Because HLA typing was missing for some donors at each locus, association tests included only the typed subset. Three of the identified cytomegalovirus-associated TCR beta chains were confirmed in vitro to be specific for cytomegalovirus antigens. In a later analysis, more than 15,000 TCR beta sequences were associated with specific HLA alleles at a false discovery rate of 0.05. Some IMGT-functional V segments, including TRBV6-2 and TRBV6-3, could not be told apart with the 87-base-pair reads, so those segments were excluded. In an earlier analysis of a few hundred of the donors, most TCR beta V segments were observed in productive rearrangements about 87% or about 30% of the time, broadly matching IMGT annotations. In a later analysis, HLA-associated TCR beta chains showed more clonal expansion and lower generation probabilities than non-associated chains that were equally common.

The cohort comprised 666 healthy bone marrow donors. At the time of sampling, every cohort member was nominally healthy, though immune exposures that went unrecorded were likely present. Of the 670 or so cohort members, around 300 had a positive CMV serostatus and about 350 had a negative one, while no CMV serostatus was recorded for the donor. A peripheral blood sample was collected from each donor, and TCR beta sequencing was performed on peripheral blood mononuclear cells. Genomic DNA was extracted from the blood cell samples with the Qiagen DNeasy Blood Extraction Kit. Libraries were prepared through the immunoSEQ multiplex PCR assay. A mixture of 60 forward primers for TCR Vbeta segments and 13 reverse primers for TCR Jbeta segments was used in the multiplex PCR. The CDR3 region of rearranged TCR beta genes was amplified from genomic DNA by a multiplex PCR assay. On the Illumina HiSeq System, the amplified TCR beta libraries were sequenced as 87-base-pair reads. The study's own analysis went as follows. In a later analysis, around 80 million unique TCR beta chains were counted across the roughly 610 repertoires, and approximately 11 million of these chains were shared by at least two donors. A nearest-neighbor algorithm error-corrected the raw reads and collapsed the reads into unique sequences, merging closely related sequences to remove PCR and sequencing errors. V, D and J gene segments were assigned by aligning CDR3 sequences to IMGT reference sequences. For a sequence to be retained, a match of at least six nucleotides to both a V gene segment and a J gene segment was required. A rearrangement counted as productive if the CDR3 had no stop codons and remained in frame with V and J, and every other rearrangement counted as non-productive. Following IMGT convention, CDR3 was defined as the stretch from the second conserved V-encoded cysteine up to the conserved J-encoded phenylalanine. Sequences without an unambiguous match to a single V gene segment were excluded from the earlier analysis of several hundred of the donors. An earlier analysis of 587 of the donors classified V segments as functional when productive rearrangements were above 56.7% and as segregating when the standard deviation between donors was above 5%. A statistical classification framework was built for diagnosing cytomegalovirus status from the catalog of TCR beta chain sequences. In a later analysis, TCR nucleotide sequences were compared against IMGT/GENE-DB human TR gene sequences so that V and J genes could be assigned. A later analysis assigned CDR3 sequences and most-parsimonious VDJ recombination scenarios with the TCRdist pipeline. A later analysis defined each TCR beta chain by its CDR3 amino acid sequence plus V-gene family, and excluded reads lacking a unique V-gene family. As a way to deal with suspected cross-contamination and a sequencing artifact, a later analysis dropped hundreds of nucleotide sequences that were highly shared and had low generation probability. A later analysis calculated a clonal expansion index for each public chain from normalized within-repertoire ranks of inferred template counts. Generation probabilities in a later analysis came from a VDJ recombination model fitted to out-of-frame rearrangements, and those results were checked against IGoR. A later analysis scored TCR-TCR, TCR-HLA and TCR-CMV co-occurrence with hypergeometric tests, applying a repertoire-size bias correction to TCR pairs. In a later analysis, false discovery rates were estimated by permuting HLA or CMV assignments 20 times. A later analysis grouped co-occurring TCRs with DBSCAN, adding TCRdist sequence similarity when clustering within HLA-allele-positive subsets. Repertoires with fewer than 30,000 or more than 120,000 public chains were left out of co-occurrence clustering, as were five repertoires with anomalous nucleotide sharing. TCRdb took over this immuneACCESS table, retaining in-frame rearrangements with V and J assigned. Such tables are incomplete; in checked studies, under half of the missing clones stem from an unresolved V gene, and the remainder is unexplained. D and trimming come from the DNA, and the V and J calls and clone size come from that table. The sample includes over 65,000 clones, with around 80% observed a single time. Roughly 12% of the sample lies in the top ten.

CDR1 and CDR2 were assigned from the germline V gene as SGHRS and YFSETQ. The CDR3 contains 17 residues, cysteine and phenylalanine counted. Only the CDR3 DNA is retained, 51 bases long and in frame from the first base. The junction carries 20 bases between V and J, which are trimmed by 0 bases and 5 bases respectively. Sequences were obtained from PBMCs. The clonotype was recovered from a human donor in good health. The receptor chain draws on TRBV5-1 and TRBJ2-5, and the D gene may be TRBD1, 7 bases matching. This receptor has the CDR3 CASSLAGSAPGGETQYF. The nucleotide sequence reads as follows: TGCGCCAGCAGCTTGGCAGGATCGGCCCCAGGGGGGGAGACCCAGTACTTC.